These T cell receptor beta chains were read from a single sample in a study of cytomegalovirus exposure and HLA in healthy donors. Sequencing used immunoSEQ multiplex PCR; TCRdb keeps in-frame clones, though not all of them. The sample shows under 130,000 clones, approximately 86% of them seen only once. Input material: PBMCs. Receptor source: a man younger than 35 in good health and CMV-seronegative. Both conserved end residues are part of each CDR3. The D gene is left open where the match is weak. Clone size is given for some rows only: seen once, a few or many times, or a class if the clone is expanded.

V gene	clone size	D gene	CDR3 length	J gene	CDR3 protein	CDR3 DNA
TRBV4-3	-	TRBD2	16	TRBJ2-7	CASSQEASGSDYEQYF	TGCGCCAGCAGCCAAGAGGCAAGCGGGAGTGATTACGAGCAGTACTTC
TRBV7-9	-	-	14	TRBJ1-1	CASSLVQGATEAFF	TGTGCCAGCAGCCTAGTACAGGGTGCGACTGAAGCTTTCTTT
TRBV7-2	-	-	16	TRBJ2-3	CASSPLDYPARATQYF	TGTGCCAGCAGTCCCCTCGACTACCCGGCGCGCGCTACGCAGTATTTT
TRBV7-9	-	TRBD2	16	TRBJ2-7	CASSLGLAGSSYEQYF	TGTGCCAGCAGCTTGGGACTAGCGGGGAGCTCCTACGAGCAGTACTTC
TRBV27	-	TRBD1	16	TRBJ2-3	CASSSYRGRGTDTQYF	TGTGCCAGCAGTTCCTACAGGGGGCGCGGCACAGATACGCAGTATTTT
TRBV28	-	-	15	TRBJ1-5	CASSSGQGFDQPQHF	TGTGCCAGCTCCTCGGGCCAGGGTTTCGATCAGCCCCAGCATTTT
TRBV7-6	-	-	13	TRBJ2-7	CASSLGRSYEQYF	TGTGCCAGCAGCTTAGGCAGATCCTACGAGCAGTACTTC
TRBV5-1	-	TRBD1	13	TRBJ2-3	CASSWDRGDTQYF	TGCGCCAGCAGCTGGGACAGGGGAGATACGCAGTATTTT
TRBV15	-	-	16	TRBJ2-3	CATSRDAFGVVDTQYF	TGTGCCACCAGCAGAGATGCCTTCGGGGTTGTTGATACGCAGTATTTT
TRBV4-3	few	TRBD2	17	TRBJ2-1	CASSQDLPSGIYNEQFF	TGCGCCAGCAGCCAAGATCTGCCTAGCGGGATCTACAATGAGCAGTTCTTC
TRBV5-8	few	-	13	TRBJ1-5	CASSIQMDQPQHF	TGTGCCAGCAGCATACAGATGGATCAGCCCCAGCATTTT
TRBV5-1	-	TRBD2	15	TRBJ2-7	CASSSLAGGTYEQYF	TGCGCCAGCAGCTCACTAGCGGGAGGAACCTACGAGCAGTACTTC
TRBV7-3	-	-	15	TRBJ2-7	CASSLKAGASYEQYF	TGTGCCAGCAGCTTAAAGGCAGGGGCTTCCTACGAGCAGTACTTC
TRBV5-1	-	TRBD1	16	TRBJ1-1	CASSHQGPGGYTEAFF	TGCGCCAGCAGCCACCAAGGGCCAGGGGGGTACACTGAAGCTTTCTTT
TRBV6-5	once	-	14	TRBJ2-7	CATMPTGSSYEQYF	TGTGCCACCATGCCGACAGGCAGCTCCTACGAGCAGTACTTC
TRBV27	-	TRBD2	15	TRBJ2-4	CASSSGPSGGNIQYF	TGTGCCAGCAGTTCCGGCCCCTCGGGGGGAAACATTCAGTACTTC
TRBV27	-	TRBD1	14	TRBJ1-2	CASRYAGTGEDYTF	TGTGCCAGCAGATATGCCGGGACAGGGGAAGACTACACCTTC
TRBV6-1	-	-	16	TRBJ2-2	CASSGHREGRAGELFF	TGTGCCAGCAGTGGGCACAGGGAGGGGAGGGCCGGGGAGCTGTTTTTT
TRBV6-4	-	-	12	TRBJ2-3	CASSDTVDTQYF	TGTGCCAGCAGTGACACGGTAGATACGCAGTATTTT
TRBV10-2	-	TRBD2	15	TRBJ2-7	CASRTSGGFPYEQYF	TGCGCCAGCAGGACTAGCGGGGGTTTTCCCTACGAGCAGTACTTC
TRBV9	-	-	18	TRBJ2-7	CASISVAVKENPPYEQYF	TGTGCCAGCATAAGCGTTGCCGTTAAGGAGAATCCCCCCTACGAGCAGTACTTC
TRBV7-9	-	TRBD2	15	TRBJ2-5	CASSLNSGNQETQYF	TGTGCCAGCAGCTTGAATAGCGGGAACCAAGAGACCCAGTACTTC
TRBV5-4	-	TRBD2	16	TRBJ2-3	CSTRDGAGVLKDTQYF	TGTTCAACGAGGGATGGCGCGGGAGTGTTAAAAGATACGCAGTATTTT
TRBV23-1	-	-	18	TRBJ2-1	CASSPPTAGISSYNEQFF	TGCGCCAGCAGTCCGCCCACGGCAGGCATAAGCTCCTACAATGAGCAGTTCTTC